The 32 T cell receptor beta chains below were found in one sample sequenced in a study of blood T cell repertoires in COVID-19. Generated by immunoSEQ multiplex PCR, the TCRdb table keeps only in-frame clones and is missing some. The sample has approximately 340,000 clones; around 88% are singletons. The sequencing input was peripheral blood. These receptors all come from a man aged 30 to 45 with active or convalescent COVID-19.

The chain links TRBV7-9 to TRBJ1-6, with TRBD1 as a possible D gene (6 bases). There are 14 residues in the CDR3. V was cut by 6 bases and J by 14 bases, with 20 bases left in between. Germline assignment: CDR1 SEHNR and CDR2 FQNEAQ (reference sequence). The CDR3 protein is CASSSGTPAGTLHF. CDR3 sequence (DNA): TGTGCCAGCAGTAGCGGGACACCCGCTGGGACCCTCCACTTT.

The CDR3 protein is CASSQGLAGHNEQFF. The CDR3 coding sequence is TGCGCCAGCAGCCAAGGGCTAGCGGGTCACAATGAGCAGTTCTTC. This chain connects TRBV4-3 to TRBJ2-1; 8 positions agree with TRBD2. V was clipped by 1 base and J by 5 bases; unmatched bases: 4. Germline assignment: CDR1 LGHNA and CDR2 YSLEER. The CDR3 sequence is 15 residues long.

The chain uses TRBV6-5 and TRBJ2-1; 10 bases align to TRBD2. V gave up 6 bases and J gave up 4 bases; unmatched junction bases: 6. The CDR3 runs 15 residues. Per germline, CDR1 MNHEY and CDR2 SVGAGI. The CDR3 DNA reads TGTGCCAGCAGCCTAGCGGGAGATGGGTACAATGAGCAGTTCTTC. Its translation is CASSLAGDGYNEQFF.

V gene TRBV5-1 combines with J gene TRBJ2-2, with TRBD1 identical over 9 bases. This CDR3 is built from 15 residues. V was clipped by 8 bases and J by 4 bases; unmatched bases: 9. The germline CDR1 and CDR2 sequences are SGHRS and YFSETQ. In nucleotides, the CDR3 is TGCGCCAGTTCCGCTCAGACAGGGGGCACCGGGGAGCTGTTTTTT. This gives the protein CASSAQTGGTGELFF.

The chain uses TRBV12-3 or TRBV12-4 and TRBJ2-5, with unresolved D. V shed 2 bases and J shed 5 bases, with 9 bases lying between them. The CDR3 runs to 13 residues. This chain's CDR3 is CASSLLVRETQYF. The CDR3 DNA is TGTGCCAGCAGTTTACTAGTTCGCGAGACCCAGTACTTC.

The CDR3 is CASEAGANVLTF. CDR3 coding DNA: TGTGCCAGTGAGGCTGGGGCCAACGTCCTGACTTTC. The V and J genes are TRBV2 and TRBJ2-6, with D uncertain. This CDR3 has 12 residues. Germline CDR1 reads SNHLY; CDR2 reads FYNNEI. V lost 9 bases and J lost 2, with 5 bases in between.

V and J are TRBV10-3 and TRBJ2-5; D gene ambiguous. The ends were cut back, 8 bases at V and 5 bases at J, with 15 bases in the middle. The CDR3 sequence is 13 residues long. The V gene's germline CDR1 is ENHRY and CDR2 SYGVKD. CDR3 protein: CAIGGLLGETQYF. CDR3 coding DNA: TGTGCCATCGGCGGCCTCCTTGGGGAGACCCAGTACTTC.

The V and J genes are TRBV7-6 and TRBJ2-1, with D possibly TRBD2 on 5 matching bases. This CDR3 spans 15 amino acids. The V and J ends lost 1 base and 4 bases respectively, with 11 bases between them. The V gene's germline CDR1 is SGHVS and CDR2 FNYEAQ. The CDR3 DNA is TGTGCCAGCAGCTTAGGGCTAGCAGATTACAATGAGCAGTTCTTC. It codes for CASSLGLADYNEQFF.

The rearrangement uses TRBV6-4 and TRBJ1-4; D is uncertain. The CDR3 totals 15 residues. The V gene lost 4 bases and the J gene lost 2 bases, with 11 bases spanning the gap. Germline CDR1 is MRHNA and CDR2 is SNTAGT. As DNA, the CDR3 is TGTGCCAGCAGTGGAAACTATGGGACTAATGAAAAACTGTTTTTT. This codes for CASSGNYGTNEKLFF.

The chain is built from TRBV2 and TRBJ1-6, with 7 bases aligning to TRBD1. CDR1 is SNHLY and CDR2 is FYNNEI in the germline V gene. The CDR3 totals 15 residues. Trimming at V came to 5 bases and at J to 9 bases, leaving 10 bases not matched to a gene. Here the CDR3 DNA reads TGTGCCAGCAGTTCGGACAGGTGGGGCAGTTCACCCCTCCACTTT. It translates to CASSSDRWGSSPLHF.

CDR3 bases: TGTGCCAGCAGGAACGGGGGCAGGGGGGTCTATGGCTACACCTTC. Amino acids: CASRNGGRGVYGYTF. The gene calls are TRBV7-2 and TRBJ1-2; 7 positions agree with TRBD1. V lost 6 bases, J lost 4 bases, and 11 bases stayed unmatched. The germline gives CDR1 SGHTA, CDR2 FQGNSA. This CDR3 spans 15 amino acids.

This chain links TRBV7-2 with TRBJ2-7; TRBD1 matches at 9 bases. V lost 3 bases to trimming and J lost 5 bases; unmatched junction nucleotides: 8. Germline V gives CDR1 SGHTA, CDR2 FQGNSA. The CDR3 is 15 residues long. The CDR3 region is CASSFRDRVYDEQYF. The CDR3 DNA follows: TGTGCCAGCAGCTTCCGGGACAGGGTTTACGACGAGCAGTACTTC.

The J gene is TRBJ1-3, the V gene TRBV27, with TRBD1 as a possible D gene (6 bases). The CDR3 is 13 residues long. The germline V gene encodes CDR1 MNHEY and CDR2 SMNVEV (reference sequence). V shed 4 bases and J shed 6 bases, with 10 bases lying between them. DNA for the CDR3: TGTGCCAGCAGTTCCACAGGGAAAAACACCATATATTTT. Encoded protein: CASSSTGKNTIYF.

The J gene is TRBJ1-5, the V gene TRBV6-2 or TRBV6-3, with D uncertain. The length of the CDR3 is 17 residues. Germline CDR1 reads MNHEY; CDR2 reads SVGEGT. Trimming removed 2 bases at V and 3 bases at J, with 17 bases between. The CDR3 DNA is TGTGCCAGCAGTTACGTTGAGGGAGGTGCTTCCAATCAGCCCCAGCATTTT. This translates into CASSYVEGGASNQPQHF.

The chain employs TRBV6-5 and TRBJ1-6, with D uncertain. There are 16 residues in the CDR3. The V and J ends lost 2 bases and 0 bases respectively, with 8 bases between them. CDR1 is MNHEY and CDR2 is SVGAGI in the germline V gene. The CDR3: CASSYAGSSYNSPLHF. The CDR3, as DNA: TGTGCCAGCAGTTACGCCGGGAGCTCCTATAATTCACCCCTCCACTTT.

The chain has TRBV9 and TRBJ2-2; TRBD2 matches at 8 bases. The CDR3 has 13 residues. Germline V lookup: CDR1 SGDLS, CDR2 YYNGEE. V lost 7 bases and J lost 9; bases outside the gene matches: 8. CDR3 residues: CASGSGVKRELFF. CDR3 in DNA: TGTGCCAGCGGTAGCGGGGTGAAAAGGGAGCTGTTTTTT. The full variable domain, rest sourced from reference TRBV9 and TRBJ2-2, is DSGVTQTPKHLITATGQRVTLRCSPRSGDLSVYWYQQSLDQGLQFLIQYYNGEERAKGNILERFSAQQFPDLHSELNLSSLELGDSALYFCASGSGVKRELFFGEGSRLTVL.

The V gene is TRBV7-9, the J gene TRBJ2-5; no reliable D call. This CDR3 is 14 amino acids long. V was clipped by 0 bases and J by 5 bases, with 10 bases between them. The V gene's germline CDR1 is SEHNR and CDR2 FQNEAQ (reference sequence). CDR3 in amino acids: CASSLADSLETQYF. The CDR3 region has the DNA TGTGCCAGCAGCTTAGCAGATAGCTTGGAGACCCAGTACTTC.

V is TRBV27 and J is TRBJ2-7; a weak D match, TRBD2 (6 bases). The CDR3 consists of 13 residues. CDR1 MNHEY and CDR2 SMNVEV come from the germline V gene (reference sequence). Trimming took 3 bases from V and 2 from J, leaving 8 bases between them. DNA of the CDR3: TGTGCCAGCAGTTTCGGGGGAACCTACGAGCAGTACTTC. It yields the protein CASSFGGTYEQYF.

The genes are TRBV28 and TRBJ2-7; TRBD1 is a possible D gene (6 bases). Trimming removed 3 bases from V and 2 bases from J, with 17 bases in between. The CDR3 spans 16 residues. Germline loops: CDR1 MDHEN, CDR2 SYDVKM. The CDR3 DNA follows: TGTGCCAGCAGTTTGCCCGGTTGGGACATAGCCTACGAGCAGTACTTC. The encoded protein is CASSLPGWDIAYEQYF. The full variable domain, its missing parts supplied by reference TRBV28 and TRBJ2-7, is DVKVTQSSRYLVKRTGEKVFLECVQDMDHENMFWYRQDPGLGLRLIYFSYDVKMKEKGDIPEGYSVSREKKERFSLILESASTNQTSMYLCASSLPGWDIAYEQYFGPGTRLTVT.

The chain joins TRBV9 to TRBJ2-5, with D perhaps matching TRBD2 (5 bases). The length of the CDR3 is 14 residues. Trimming took 3 bases from V and 7 from J, leaving 16 bases between them. Germline lookup yields CDR1 SGDLS and CDR2 YYNGEE. CDR3 nucleotides: TGTGCCAGCAGCGAGGGTCAGGCTGCGGGGACCCAGTACTTC. Its protein is CASSEGQAAGTQYF.

The rearrangement joins TRBV7-8 to TRBJ2-3, with D tentatively TRBD1 (6 bases). Germline V gene sequence: CDR1 SGHVS, CDR2 FQNEAQ. The CDR3 has 16 amino acids. Trimming cost V 3 bases and J 2 bases, with 15 bases left between them. The CDR3 here is CASSFVTPGATDTQYF. The CDR3 DNA reads as TGTGCCAGCAGCTTCGTGACCCCAGGGGCCACAGATACGCAGTATTTT.

The chain links TRBV19 to TRBJ2-7; 8 nucleotides align to TRBD2. The V gene end was trimmed by 0 bases and the J gene end by 6 bases; junction bases not matched to a gene: 7. The CDR3 is made up of 15 amino acids. From germline, CDR1 is LNHDA and CDR2 SQIVND (reference sequence). In nucleotides, the CDR3 is TGTGCCAGTAGTATAGAATCGCGGGAGGAGGTCGAGCAGTACTTC. Encoded protein: CASSIESREEVEQYF. Based on the CDR3 plus reference TRBV19 and TRBJ2-7, the full variable domain is DGGITQSPKYLFRKEGQNVTLSCEQNLNHDAMYWYRQDPGQGLRLIYYSQIVNDFQKGDIAEGYSVSREKKESFPLTVTSAQKNPTAFYLCASSIESREEVEQYFGPGTRLTVT.

The chain carries TRBV10-3 and TRBJ1-1; TRBD1 agrees at 11 bases. V dropped 10 bases and J dropped 5; count of bases not matched to a gene: 3. The CDR3 spans 12 residues. CDR1 and CDR2 from the germline V gene are ENHRY and SYGVKD. The CDR3 DNA sequence: TGTGCCACGGGACAGGGGGTGACTGAAGCTTTCTTT. Residues: CATGQGVTEAFF.

The rearrangement uses TRBV24-1 and TRBJ2-3, with D tentatively TRBD2 (6 bases). V lost 5 bases and J lost 0, with 11 bases in between. CDR3 size: 15 residues. Germline-derived CDR1 and CDR2 are KGHDR and SFDVKD. CDR3 residues: CATSVGGTSTDTQYF. The DNA for the CDR3 is TGTGCCACCAGTGTGGGGGGAACTAGCACAGATACGCAGTATTTT.

The chain couples TRBV30 to TRBJ2-3; TRBD1 matches 7 bases. Per germline, CDR1 GTSNPN and CDR2 SVGIG (reference sequence). The junction had 0 bases not matched to a gene; V was cut back by 5 bases and J by 1 base. The CDR3 sequence is 12 residues long. The DNA of the CDR3 is TGTGCCTGGGGGACAGGCACAGATACGCAGTATTTT. It codes for CAWGTGTDTQYF.

The gene calls are TRBV27 and TRBJ2-2; no firm D call. Per the germline V gene, CDR1 is MNHEY and CDR2 is SMNVEV (reference sequence). The CDR3 loop spans 14 amino acids. The germline V and J ends were trimmed by 5 bases and 7 bases, with 14 bases remaining between them. The CDR3 is CASSPTEGRGELFF. The CDR3 nucleotides are TGTGCCAGCAGTCCGACTGAAGGTCGCGGGGAGCTGTTTTTT.

This clone was detected ten times or more. The chain is built from TRBV4-2 and TRBJ2-1, with 7 nucleotides matching TRBD2. There are 17 residues in the CDR3. Germline assignment: CDR1 LGHNA and CDR2 YNFKEQ. V lost 4 bases to trimming and J lost 0 bases; unmatched junction nucleotides: 9. CDR3 DNA sequence: TGTGCCAGCAGCCCCGATGGCGGCGGGAGCTCCTACAATGAGCAGTTCTTC. This sequence encodes CASSPDGGGSSYNEQFF.

The chain uses TRBV9 and TRBJ2-3, with TRBD2 matching over 8 bases. The CDR3 consists of 17 residues. Germline V gene sequence: CDR1 SGDLS, CDR2 YYNGEE. Germline trimming cut 4 bases from V and 1 base from J; bases unmatched to any gene: 11. CDR3 loop: CASSQYLGTSGTDTQYF. The CDR3 DNA is TGTGCCAGCAGCCAATACCTCGGGACTAGTGGCACAGATACGCAGTATTTT.

V and J are TRBV9 and TRBJ1-2; D possibly corresponds to TRBD1 (6 bases). Germline assignment: CDR1 SGDLS and CDR2 YYNGEE. Trimming took off 2 bases at V and 7 bases at J, with 9 bases between the two ends. CDR3 length: 12 amino acids. The CDR3 DNA follows: TGTGCCAGCAGCGTTTCAGGGGCTGGCTACACCTTC. It specifies CASSVSGAGYTF.

The chain is built from TRBV4-3 and TRBJ2-5, with 7 bases lining up with TRBD2. The CDR3 totals 15 residues. The V segment lost 0 bases and the J segment 5 bases; nucleotides outside the gene matches: 6. Per the germline V gene, CDR1 is LGHNA and CDR2 is YSLEER. DNA for the CDR3: TGCGCCAGCAGCCAAGATGGGCTCGGGGGGGAGACCCAGTACTTC. The encoded protein is CASSQDGLGGETQYF.

This chain links TRBV5-5 with TRBJ1-2; 7 nucleotides line up with TRBD1. The germline V gene encodes CDR1 SGHKS and CDR2 YYEKEE (reference sequence). The V gene end was trimmed by 7 bases and the J gene end by 4 bases; junction bases not matched to a gene: 13. This CDR3 has 15 residues. The CDR3 loop is CASCPRADRSYGYTF. CDR3 nucleotide sequence: TGTGCCAGCTGTCCGAGGGCGGACAGGAGCTATGGCTACACCTTC.

V usage is TRBV6-1 and J usage is TRBJ2-7; 10 bases match TRBD1. Germline CDR1 is MNHNS and CDR2 is SASEGT. The CDR3 sequence is 14 residues long. J lost 5 bases, V lost 6 bases, and 7 bases had no gene match. CDR3 coding DNA: TGTGCCAGCAGCCGGGACAGGGGTTCTCACGAGCAGTACTTC. Amino acid sequence: CASSRDRGSHEQYF.